The sequence of this T cell receptor (beta chain) was determined in a study of blood T cell repertoires in COVID-19. For the study at large: The United States, Italy and Spain were the sources of the acute and convalescent COVID-19 samples.

Per the study methods: Counts of nucleated cells, estimated from reference gene primer amplification, were obtained. Generated by immunoSEQ multiplex PCR, the TCRdb table keeps only in-frame clones and is missing some. The D gene and trimming were derived from the DNA, and the V and J assignments and clone size from that table. The sample holds more than 15,000 clones; over 65% are singletons and the top ten take less than 25%. The CDR3 contains 17 residues. Germline V lookup: CDR1 MGHRA, CDR2 YSYEKL. V shed 0 bases, J shed 6 bases, and the junction held 9 bases outside the gene matches. The chain links TRBV4-1 to TRBJ2-3; 10 bases fit TRBD2. The receptor was derived from a man aged 55 to 69 with active or convalescent COVID-19. Source material: peripheral blood. The CDR3 here is CASSQEGNSGGWDTQYF. The DNA of the CDR3 is TGCGCCAGCAGCCAAGAAGGCAATAGCGGGGGGTGGGATACGCAGTATTTT.